This T cell receptor (beta chain) was identified during a study of pediatric ulcerative colitis (dated by TCRdb to about 2019). Background for the entire study: Of the ulcerative colitis patients, roughly seven had pancolitis and two had left-sided colitis, and histology in every patient was consistent with ulcerative colitis. From fewer than ten newly diagnosed, treatment-naive pediatric ulcerative colitis patients and a few non-IBD control children, paired blood and rectal samples were collected. The Pediatric Ulcerative Colitis Activity Index classified a couple of patients as having mild disease, four as having moderate disease and three as having acute severe colitis. Overall study results and their limits: A couple of rectal CDR3 clonotypes turned up in every ulcerative colitis patient but in none of the controls. Clonal overlap between a subject's own blood and rectum was significantly greater in ulcerative colitis patients than in controls, which suggests more T cell trafficking to inflamed tissue. The healthy control group was small, with only four individuals. A couple of patients' blood samples yielded substantially fewer templates for technical reasons and were excluded from blood-rectal overlap analysis. Repertoires were derived from total lymphocyte DNA, so rare subsets such as regulatory T cells may have patterns not reflected. Rectal repertoire features separated controls, mild-moderate and acute severe colitis patients; acute severe colitis showed reduced rectal diversity due to clonal expansions.

The CDR3, cysteine through phenylalanine, is 20 amino acids long. Of all the DNA, just the CDR3 is kept, 60 bases in frame from base 1. The trim is 3 bases for V and 0 bases for J, with a gap of 25 bases between the germline ends. CDR1 is given as MNHEY and CDR2 as SMNVEV, both from the germline V gene (reference sequence). Using the immunoSEQ TRB Survey service, rearranged CDR3 beta regions were amplified from genomic DNA with multiplex V and J primers. To keep depth equal across samples, survey-level sequencing depth of up to 500,000 reads per sample was applied. The libraries were purified and pooled, then sequenced using Illumina technology. As for the authors' bioinformatics: Productive clonality, sample overlap, pairwise scatters, CDR3 beta length, V/D/J gene usage and productiveness were assessed with immunoSEQ online tools. Calculated diversity was defined as the number of unique rearrangements divided by total templates times 100, and Shannon and Simpson indices were additionally computed. For principal component analysis, Z-score normalized data were analyzed with the R prcomp function and the ggbiplot package. Morisita's index was used to measure clonal overlap between blood and rectum within each subject. The table was pulled from immuneACCESS by TCRdb, which kept in-frame rearrangements only. Such tables lose some clones; where checked, under half of the loss comes from unresolved V genes, and the rest has no known cause. D and trimming were read from the DNA, whereas the V and J calls and clone size are those reported in that table. The sample data list around 64,000 clones, and 80% to 90% of these were observed just once. About 3.5% of the sample rests with the top ten.

No immunosuppressive medication had been given to the ulcerative colitis patients before the diagnostic colonoscopy. Blood was sampled at the same time as the colonoscopy. The Wizard kit (Promega) was used to extract genomic DNA from the blood and intestinal samples. To note about this clone: This clone's antigen is unknown. Qualities for individual bases were not recorded, and no much larger clone is one base off.

This receptor was taken from a boy between 10 and 17 years old with severe ulcerative colitis. The chain couples TRBV27 to TRBJ2-3, and the D gene may be TRBD2, 6 bases matching. Sample: blood. In nucleotides, the sequence is TGTGCCAGCAGTTTTTCCGGGGTTGGAAGCGGGCAAGCTAGCACAGATACGCAGTATTTT. The resulting protein is CASSFSGVGSGQASTDTQYF.